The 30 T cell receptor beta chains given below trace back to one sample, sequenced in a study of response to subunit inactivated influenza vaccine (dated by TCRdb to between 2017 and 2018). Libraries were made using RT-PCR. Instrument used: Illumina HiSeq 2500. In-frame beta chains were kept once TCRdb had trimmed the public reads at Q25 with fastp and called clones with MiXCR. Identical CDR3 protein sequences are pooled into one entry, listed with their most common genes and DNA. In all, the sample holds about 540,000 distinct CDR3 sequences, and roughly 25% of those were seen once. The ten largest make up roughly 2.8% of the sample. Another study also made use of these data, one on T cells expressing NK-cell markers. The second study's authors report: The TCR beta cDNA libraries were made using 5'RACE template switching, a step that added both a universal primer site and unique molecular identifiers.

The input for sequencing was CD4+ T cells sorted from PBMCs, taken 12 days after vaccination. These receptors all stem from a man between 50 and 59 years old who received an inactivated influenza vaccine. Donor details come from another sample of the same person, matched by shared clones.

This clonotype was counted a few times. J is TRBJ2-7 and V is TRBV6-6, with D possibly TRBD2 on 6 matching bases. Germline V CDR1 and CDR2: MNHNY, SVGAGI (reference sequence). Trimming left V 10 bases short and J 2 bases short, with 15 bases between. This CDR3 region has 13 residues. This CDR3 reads CATNNPGAYEQYF. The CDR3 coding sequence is TGTGCCACCAACAATCCGGGGGCCTACGAGCAGTACTTC.

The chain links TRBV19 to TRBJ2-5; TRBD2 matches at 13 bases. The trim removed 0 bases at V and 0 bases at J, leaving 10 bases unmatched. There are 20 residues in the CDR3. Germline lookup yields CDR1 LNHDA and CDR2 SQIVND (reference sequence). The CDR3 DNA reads TGTGCCAGTAGTATAGACCGACTAGCGGGAGGACTCCGGTACCAAGAGACCCAGTACTTC. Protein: CASSIDRLAGGLRYQETQYF.

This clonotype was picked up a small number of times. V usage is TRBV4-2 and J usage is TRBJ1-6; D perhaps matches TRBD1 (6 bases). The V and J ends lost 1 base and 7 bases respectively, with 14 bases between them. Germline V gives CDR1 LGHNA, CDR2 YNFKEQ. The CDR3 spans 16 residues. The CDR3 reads CASSQVLGAGNSPLHF. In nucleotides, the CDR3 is TGTGCCAGCAGCCAAGTTCTGGGGGCGGGAAATTCACCCCTCCACTTT.

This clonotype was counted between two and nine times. The DNA for the CDR3 is TGCAGTGCTAGAGTAGCAGGCTTGGTGAGCTATGGCTACACCTTC. Translated: CSARVAGLVSYGYTF. The chain combines TRBV20-1 with TRBJ1-2; D call uncertain. Germline CDR1 DFQATT, CDR2 SNEGSKA (reference sequence). The germline V and J ends were trimmed by 1 base and 4 bases, with 16 bases remaining between them. The CDR3 has 15 amino acids.

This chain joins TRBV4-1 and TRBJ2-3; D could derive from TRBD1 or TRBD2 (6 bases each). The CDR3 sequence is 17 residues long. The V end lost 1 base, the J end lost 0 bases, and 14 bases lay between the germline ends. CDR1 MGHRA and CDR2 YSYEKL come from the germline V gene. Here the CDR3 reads CASSQVGGTMSTDTQYF. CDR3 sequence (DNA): TGCGCCAGCAGCCAAGTTGGCGGGACAATGAGCACAGATACGCAGTATTTT.

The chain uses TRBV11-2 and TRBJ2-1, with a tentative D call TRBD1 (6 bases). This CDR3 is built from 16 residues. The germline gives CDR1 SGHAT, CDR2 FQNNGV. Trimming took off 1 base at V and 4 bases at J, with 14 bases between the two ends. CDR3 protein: CASSLVTGSPYNEQFF. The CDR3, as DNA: TGTGCCAGCAGCTTAGTCACAGGGTCCCCATACAATGAGCAGTTCTTC.

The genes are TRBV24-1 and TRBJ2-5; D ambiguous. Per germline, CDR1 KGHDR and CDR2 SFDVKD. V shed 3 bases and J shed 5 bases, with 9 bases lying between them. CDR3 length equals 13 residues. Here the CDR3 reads CATSDPLVETQYF. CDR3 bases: TGTGCCACCAGTGATCCCCTGGTGGAGACCCAGTACTTC.

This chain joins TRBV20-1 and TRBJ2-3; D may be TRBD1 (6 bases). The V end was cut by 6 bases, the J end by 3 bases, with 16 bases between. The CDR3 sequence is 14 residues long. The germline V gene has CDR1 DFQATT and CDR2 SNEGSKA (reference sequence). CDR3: CSAGTLLGTDTQYF. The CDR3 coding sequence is TGCAGTGCGGGGACACTCTTAGGAACAGATACGCAGTATTTT.

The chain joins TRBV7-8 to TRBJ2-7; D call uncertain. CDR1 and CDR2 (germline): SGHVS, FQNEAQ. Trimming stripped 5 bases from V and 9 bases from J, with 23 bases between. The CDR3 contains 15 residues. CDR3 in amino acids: CASSPLRRNGFLQYF. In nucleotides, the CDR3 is TGTGCCAGCAGCCCCCTCAGGCGTAACGGTTTTTTGCAGTACTTC. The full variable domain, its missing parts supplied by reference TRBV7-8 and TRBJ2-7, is GAGVSQSPRYKVAKRGQDVALRCDPISGHVSLFWYQQALGQGPEFLTYFQNEAQLDKSGLPSDRFFAERPEGSVSTLKIQRTQQEDSAVYLCASSPLRRNGFLQYFGPGTRLTVT.

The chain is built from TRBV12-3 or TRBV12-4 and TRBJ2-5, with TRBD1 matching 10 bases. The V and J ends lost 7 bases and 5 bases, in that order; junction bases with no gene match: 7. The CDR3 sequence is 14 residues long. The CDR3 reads CASNRGQGQETQYF. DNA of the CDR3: TGTGCCAGCAACCGGGGACAGGGGCAGGAGACCCAGTACTTC.

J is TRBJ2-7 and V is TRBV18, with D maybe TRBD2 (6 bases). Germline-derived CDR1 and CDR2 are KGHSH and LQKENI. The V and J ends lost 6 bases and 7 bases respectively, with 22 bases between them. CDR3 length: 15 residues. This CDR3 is CASSLGRGGLLEQYF. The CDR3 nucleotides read TGTGCCAGCTCCCTGGGACGGGGAGGACTTTTGGAGCAGTACTTC.

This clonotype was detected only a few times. Here the CDR3 DNA reads TGTGCCAGCAGATTACAGGGGGCGGGGAATCAGCCCCAGCATTTT. As protein: CASRLQGAGNQPQHF. The V gene is TRBV12-3 or TRBV12-4, the J gene TRBJ1-5; TRBD1 matches 9 bases. V was pared by 6 bases and J by 4 bases, with 7 bases of the junction left unmatched. The CDR3 runs to 15 residues.

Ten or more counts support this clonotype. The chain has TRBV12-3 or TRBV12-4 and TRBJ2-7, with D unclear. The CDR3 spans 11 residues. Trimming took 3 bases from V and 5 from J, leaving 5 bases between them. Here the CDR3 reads CASSFRNEQYF. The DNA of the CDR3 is TGTGCCAGCAGTTTTCGAAACGAGCAGTACTTC.

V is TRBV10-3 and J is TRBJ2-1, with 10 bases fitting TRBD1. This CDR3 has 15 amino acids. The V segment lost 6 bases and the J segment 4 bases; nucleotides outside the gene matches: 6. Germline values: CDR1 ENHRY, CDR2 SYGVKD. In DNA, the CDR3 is TGTGCCATCAGCTCGGACAGGGGGTTTTACAATGAGCAGTTCTTC. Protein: CAISSDRGFYNEQFF.

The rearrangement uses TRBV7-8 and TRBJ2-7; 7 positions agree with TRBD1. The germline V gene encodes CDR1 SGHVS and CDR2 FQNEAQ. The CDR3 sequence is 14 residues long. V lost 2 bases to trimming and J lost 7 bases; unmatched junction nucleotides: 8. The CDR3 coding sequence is TGTGCCAGCAGCTTAAACAGGGGTCCGTGGGAGCAGTACTTC. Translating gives CASSLNRGPWEQYF.

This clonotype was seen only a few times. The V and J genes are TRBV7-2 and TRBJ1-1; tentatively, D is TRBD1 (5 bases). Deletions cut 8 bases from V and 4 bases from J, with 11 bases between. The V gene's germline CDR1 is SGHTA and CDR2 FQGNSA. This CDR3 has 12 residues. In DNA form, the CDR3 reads TGTGCCAGCGGGGGGGTAGGCACTGAAGCTTTCTTT. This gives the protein CASGGVGTEAFF.

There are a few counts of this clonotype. As DNA, the CDR3 is TGTGCCAGCAGGATTCCACTGAACACTGAAGCTTTCTTT. Protein: CASRIPLNTEAFF. The chain recombines TRBV2 with TRBJ1-1; no reliable D call. CDR1 is SNHLY and CDR2 is FYNNEI in the germline V gene. This CDR3 is built from 13 residues. Deletions cut 6 bases from V and 0 bases from J, with 8 bases between.

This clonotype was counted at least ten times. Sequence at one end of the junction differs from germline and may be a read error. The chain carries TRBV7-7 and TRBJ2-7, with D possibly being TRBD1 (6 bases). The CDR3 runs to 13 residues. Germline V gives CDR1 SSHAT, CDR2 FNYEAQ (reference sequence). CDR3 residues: CASSLAQGSEQYF. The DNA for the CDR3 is TGTGCTAGCAGCTTAGCACAGGGTAGCGAGCAGTACTTC.

CDR3 amino acids: CASSLGVSRVTEAFF. The CDR3 DNA sequence: TGTGCCAGCAGCTTAGGAGTATCAAGGGTCACTGAAGCTTTCTTT. The chain employs TRBV7-2 and TRBJ1-1; no clear D. V was cut by 1 base and J by 4 bases, with 13 bases left in between. The CDR3 is 15 residues long. Germline CDR1 reads SGHTA; CDR2 reads FQGNSA. The full variable domain, completed using reference TRBV7-2 and TRBJ1-1, is GAGVSQSPSNKVTEKGKDVELRCDPISGHTALYWYRQSLGQGLEFLIYFQGNSAPDKSGLPSDRFSAERTGGSVSTLTIQRTQQEDSAVYLCASSLGVSRVTEAFFGQGTRLTVV.

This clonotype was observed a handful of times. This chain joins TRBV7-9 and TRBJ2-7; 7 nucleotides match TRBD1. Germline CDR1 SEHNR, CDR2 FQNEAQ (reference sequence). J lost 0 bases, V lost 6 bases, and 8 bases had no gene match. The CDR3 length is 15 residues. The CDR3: CASRSTGTDSYEQYF. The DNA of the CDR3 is TGTGCCAGCAGGTCCACCGGGACAGACTCCTACGAGCAGTACTTC.

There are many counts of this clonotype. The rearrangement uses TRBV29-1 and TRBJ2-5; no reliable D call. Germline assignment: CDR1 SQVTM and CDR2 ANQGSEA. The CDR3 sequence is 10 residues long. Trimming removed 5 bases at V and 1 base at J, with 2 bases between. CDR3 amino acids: CSVFQETQYF. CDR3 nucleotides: TGCAGCGTTTTCCAAGAGACCCAGTACTTC.

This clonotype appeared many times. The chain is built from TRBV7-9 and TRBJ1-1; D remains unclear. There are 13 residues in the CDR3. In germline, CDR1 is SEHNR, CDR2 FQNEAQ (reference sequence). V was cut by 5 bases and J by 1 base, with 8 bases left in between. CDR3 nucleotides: TGTGCCAGCAGCCAAAGTGAGAACACTGAAGCTTTCTTT. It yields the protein CASSQSENTEAFF. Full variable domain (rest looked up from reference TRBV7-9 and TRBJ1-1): DTGVSQNPRHKITKRGQNVTFRCDPISEHNRLYWYRQTLGQGPEFLTYFQNEAQLEKSRLLSDRFSAERPKGSFSTLEIQRTEQGDSAMYLCASSQSENTEAFFGQGTRLTVV.

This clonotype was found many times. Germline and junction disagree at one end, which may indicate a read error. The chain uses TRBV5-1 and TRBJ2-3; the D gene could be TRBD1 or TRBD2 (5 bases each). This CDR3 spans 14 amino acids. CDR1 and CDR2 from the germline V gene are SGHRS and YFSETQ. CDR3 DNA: TGTGCCAGCTCACCCGGACTTGGGACGGATACGCAGTATTTT. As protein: CASSPGLGTDTQYF. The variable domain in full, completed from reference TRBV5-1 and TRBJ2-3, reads KAGVTQTPRYLIKTRGQQVTLSCSPISGHRSVSWYQQTPGQGLQFLFEYFSETQRNKGNFPGRFSGRQFSNSRSEMNVSTLELGDSALYLCASSPGLGTDTQYFGPGTRLTVL.

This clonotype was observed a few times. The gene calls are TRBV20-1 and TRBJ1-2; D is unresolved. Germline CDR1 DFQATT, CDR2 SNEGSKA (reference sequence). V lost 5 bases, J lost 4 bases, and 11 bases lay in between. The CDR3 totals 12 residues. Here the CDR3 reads CSALHTRYGYTF. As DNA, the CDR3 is TGCAGTGCTTTACACACTCGCTATGGCTACACCTTC.

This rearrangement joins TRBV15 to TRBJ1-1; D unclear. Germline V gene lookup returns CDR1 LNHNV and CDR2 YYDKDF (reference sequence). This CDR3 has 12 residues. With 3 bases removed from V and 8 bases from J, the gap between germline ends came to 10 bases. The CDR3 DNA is TGTGCCACCAGCAGGCCCCGCTCCGAAGCTTTCTTT. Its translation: CATSRPRSEAFF.

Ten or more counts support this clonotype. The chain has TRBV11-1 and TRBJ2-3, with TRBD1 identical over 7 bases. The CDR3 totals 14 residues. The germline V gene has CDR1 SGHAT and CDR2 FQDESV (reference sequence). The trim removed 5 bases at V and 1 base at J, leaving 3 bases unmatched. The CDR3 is CASSPGTGTDTQYF. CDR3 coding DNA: TGTGCCAGCAGCCCCGGGACAGGCACAGATACGCAGTATTTT.

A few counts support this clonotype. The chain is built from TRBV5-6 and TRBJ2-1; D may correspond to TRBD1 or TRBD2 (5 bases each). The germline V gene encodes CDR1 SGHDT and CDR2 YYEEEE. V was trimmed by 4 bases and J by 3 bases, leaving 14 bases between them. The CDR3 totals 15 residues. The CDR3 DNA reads TGTGCCAGCAGCCTGGGACCGACAGACTACAATGAGCAGTTCTTC. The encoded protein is CASSLGPTDYNEQFF. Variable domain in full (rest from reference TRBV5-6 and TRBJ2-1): DAGVTQSPTHLIKTRGQQVTLRCSPKSGHDTVSWYQQALGQGPQFIFQYYEEEERQRGNFPDRFSGHQFPNYSSELNVNALLLGDSALYLCASSLGPTDYNEQFFGPGTRLTVL.

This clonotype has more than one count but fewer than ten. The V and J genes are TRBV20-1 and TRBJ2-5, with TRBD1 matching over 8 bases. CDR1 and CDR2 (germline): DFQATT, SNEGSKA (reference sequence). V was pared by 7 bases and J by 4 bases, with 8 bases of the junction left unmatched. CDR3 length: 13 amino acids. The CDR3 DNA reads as TGCAGTGGCAACTCCAGGGGGCGAGAGACCCAGTACTTC. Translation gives CSGNSRGRETQYF.

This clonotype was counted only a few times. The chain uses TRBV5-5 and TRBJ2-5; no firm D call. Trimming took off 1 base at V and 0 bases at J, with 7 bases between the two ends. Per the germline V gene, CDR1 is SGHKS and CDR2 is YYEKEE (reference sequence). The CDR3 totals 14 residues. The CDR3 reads CASSLSAYQETQYF. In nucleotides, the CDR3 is TGTGCCAGCAGCTTGTCGGCGTACCAAGAGACCCAGTACTTC.

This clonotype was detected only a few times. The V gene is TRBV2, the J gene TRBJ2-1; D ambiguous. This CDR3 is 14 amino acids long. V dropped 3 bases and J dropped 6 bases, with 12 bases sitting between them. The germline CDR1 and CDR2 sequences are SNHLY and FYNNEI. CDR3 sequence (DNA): TGTGCCAGCAGTGACAGTCGGAACCGCAATGAGCAGTTCTTC. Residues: CASSDSRNRNEQFF.